Detailed here is one T cell receptor beta chain. Libraries were prepared by immunoSEQ multiplex PCR; TCRdb keeps only in-frame clonotypes and omits some of them. The data show 110,000 or so clones, roughly 88% seen once. The data originate from a study of T cell responses to AZD1222 COVID-19 vaccine. The junction had 15 bases not matched to a gene; V was cut back by 4 bases and J by 0 bases. The CDR3 loop spans 19 amino acids. The germline V gene encodes CDR1 LGHDT and CDR2 YNNKEL (reference sequence). This clonotype was obtained from an adult in good health. V and J are TRBV3-1 (or the pseudogene TRBV3-2) and TRBJ1-2, with 9 bases that match TRBD1. This material consisted of peripheral blood, taken on day 0 of AZD1222 vaccination. CDR3 residues: CASSPGTGPSGPSNYGYTF. CDR3 in DNA: TGTGCCAGCAGCCCCGGGACAGGGCCCTCTGGGCCCTCTAACTATGGCTACACCTTC.